This is a list of T cell receptor beta chains from one sample in a study of shared clonotypes between healthy human individuals. Data came from immunoSEQ multiplex PCR; TCRdb stores just in-frame clones and leaves some out. The repertoire holds some 2 million clones, about 95% seen once, with 1% to 1.5% in the top ten. The sample consisted of naive CD8+ T cells sorted from blood. The receptors here all came from a man younger than 35 in good health. Each CDR3 is given with its conserved first and last residue. The order of the fields is J gene, V gene, CDR3 protein.

>TRBJ1-2|TRBV5-1
CASSGTGLVNGYTF
>TRBJ2-5|TRBV5-1
CASSLVGGYQETQYF
>TRBJ2-1|TRBV6-5
CASSSGTAHNEQFF
>TRBJ1-2|TRBV19
CASSATGTVTNYGYTF
>TRBJ2-7|TRBV6-4
CASSAGPGYEQYF
>TRBJ2-2|TRBV4-1
CASSQLVQAPPWAGELFF
>TRBJ2-1|TRBV11-3
CASSTSGSHNEQFF
>TRBJ2-5|TRBV9
CASSMSGTSGEETQYF
>TRBJ1-5|TRBV28
CASSLASLPDNQPQHF
>TRBJ1-2|TRBV7-2
CASSLVLRGPDGYTF
>TRBJ2-5|TRBV9
CASSVDPRLAGVETQYF
>TRBJ2-5|TRBV5-6
CASSLARQETQYF
>TRBJ1-1|TRBV4-1
CASSQSGTGAFEAFF
>TRBJ2-1|TRBV6-5
CASSKDRGTYNEQFF
>TRBJ2-7|TRBV5-1
CASSPGQASYEQYF
>TRBJ2-7|TRBV10-1
CANSTRGFYEQYF
>TRBJ2-7|TRBV5-4
CASSWGGHEQYF
>TRBJ2-1|TRBV4-1
CASSQVSDFYNEQFF
>TRBJ2-7|TRBV27
CASTHSAGVVLDEQYF
>TRBJ1-4|TRBV5-4
CASSSRDRGEEKLFF
>TRBJ2-1|TRBV7-9
CASSLAMDVLAGVYNEQFF
>TRBJ2-7|TRBV7-9
CASSSGQVISYEQYF
>TRBJ2-7|TRBV4-3
CASSQEPSGTAISYEQYF
>TRBJ2-7|TRBV4-1
CASSPLGLLGHEQYF
>TRBJ1-1|TRBV10-1
CASSDQSGLIEAFF
>TRBJ1-4|TRBV6-5
CASSYSRMALDEKLFF
>TRBJ2-7|TRBV7-6
CASSLDPATTYEQYF
>TRBJ2-1|TRBV19
CASSTRFSYNEQFF
>TRBJ2-7|TRBV29-1
CSVGLGGYEQYF